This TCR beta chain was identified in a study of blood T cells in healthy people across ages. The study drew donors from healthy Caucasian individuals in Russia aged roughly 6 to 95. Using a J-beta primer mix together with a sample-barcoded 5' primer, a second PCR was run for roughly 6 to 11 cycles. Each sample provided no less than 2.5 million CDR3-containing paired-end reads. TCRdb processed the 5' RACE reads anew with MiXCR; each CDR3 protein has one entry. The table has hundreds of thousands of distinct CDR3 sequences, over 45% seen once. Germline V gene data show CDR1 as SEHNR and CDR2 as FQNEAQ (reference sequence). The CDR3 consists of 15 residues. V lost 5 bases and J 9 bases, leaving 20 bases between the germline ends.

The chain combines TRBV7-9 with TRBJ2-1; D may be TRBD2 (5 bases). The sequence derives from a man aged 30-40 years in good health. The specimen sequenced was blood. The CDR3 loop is CASSRRLPEYPEQFF. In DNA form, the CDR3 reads TGTGCCAGCAGCCGTCGACTACCGGAATATCCTGAGCAGTTCTTC.